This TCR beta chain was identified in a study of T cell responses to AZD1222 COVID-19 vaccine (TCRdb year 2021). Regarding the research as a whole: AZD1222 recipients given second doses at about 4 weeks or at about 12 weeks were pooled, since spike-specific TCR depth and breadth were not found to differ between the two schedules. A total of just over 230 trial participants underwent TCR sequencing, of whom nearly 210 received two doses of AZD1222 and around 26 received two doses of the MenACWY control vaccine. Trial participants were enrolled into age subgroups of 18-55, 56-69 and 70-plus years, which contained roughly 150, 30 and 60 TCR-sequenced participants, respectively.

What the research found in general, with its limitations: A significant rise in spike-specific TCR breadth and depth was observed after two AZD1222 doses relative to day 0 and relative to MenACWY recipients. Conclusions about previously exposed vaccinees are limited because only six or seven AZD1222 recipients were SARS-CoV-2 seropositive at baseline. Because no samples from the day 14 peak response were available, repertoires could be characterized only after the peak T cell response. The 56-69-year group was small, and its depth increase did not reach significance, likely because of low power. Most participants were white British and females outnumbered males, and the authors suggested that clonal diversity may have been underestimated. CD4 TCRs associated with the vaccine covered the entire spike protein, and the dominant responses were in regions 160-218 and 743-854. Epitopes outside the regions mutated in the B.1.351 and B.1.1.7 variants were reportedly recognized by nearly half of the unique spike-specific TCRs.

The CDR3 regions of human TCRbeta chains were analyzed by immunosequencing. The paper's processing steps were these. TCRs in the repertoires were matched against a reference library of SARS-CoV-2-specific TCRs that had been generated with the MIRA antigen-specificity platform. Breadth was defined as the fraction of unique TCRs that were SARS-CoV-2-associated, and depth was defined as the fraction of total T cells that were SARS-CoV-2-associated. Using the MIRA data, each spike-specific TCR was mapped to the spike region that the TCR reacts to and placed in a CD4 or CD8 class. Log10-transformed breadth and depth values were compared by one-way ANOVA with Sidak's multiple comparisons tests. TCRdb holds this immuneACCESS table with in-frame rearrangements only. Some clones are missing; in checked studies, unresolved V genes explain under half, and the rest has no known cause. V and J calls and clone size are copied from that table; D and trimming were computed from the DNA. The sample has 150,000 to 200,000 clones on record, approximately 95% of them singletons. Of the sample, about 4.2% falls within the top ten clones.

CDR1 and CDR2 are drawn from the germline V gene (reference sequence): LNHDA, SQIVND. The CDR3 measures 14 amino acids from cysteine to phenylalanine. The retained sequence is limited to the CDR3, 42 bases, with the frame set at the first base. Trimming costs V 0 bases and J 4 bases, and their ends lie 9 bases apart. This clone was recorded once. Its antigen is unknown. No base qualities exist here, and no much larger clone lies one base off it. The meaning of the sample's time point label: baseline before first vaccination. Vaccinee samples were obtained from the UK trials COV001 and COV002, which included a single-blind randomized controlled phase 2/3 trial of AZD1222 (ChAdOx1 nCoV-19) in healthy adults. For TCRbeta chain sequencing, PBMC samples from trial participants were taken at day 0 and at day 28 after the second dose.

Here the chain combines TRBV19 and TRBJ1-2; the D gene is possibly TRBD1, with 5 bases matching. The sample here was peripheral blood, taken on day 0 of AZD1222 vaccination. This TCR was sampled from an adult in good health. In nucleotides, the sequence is TGTGCCAGTAGTATAGATCATGGGGGCTATGGCTACACCTTC. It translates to CASSIDHGGYGYTF.